A single sample gave rise to the 32 T cell receptor beta chains below, sequenced in a study of preoperative IRX-2 immunotherapy in early breast cancer. The repertoire was sequenced with immunoSEQ multiplex PCR; TCRdb's copy has only in-frame clones and lacks some. The data hold fewer than 35,000 clones, with approximately 89% observed a single time. Regarding treatment: preoperative locoregional IRX-2 cytokine immunotherapy. The input for sequencing was tumor tissue, taken after IRX-2 immunotherapy. All receptors come from a human donor with breast cancer.

This chain connects TRBV11-3 to TRBJ1-4; 8 nucleotides match TRBD1. Germline loops: CDR1 SGHNT, CDR2 YENEEA. The CDR3 totals 15 residues. Losses at the gene ends were 1 base for V and 6 bases for J; bases not matched to a gene: 4. The CDR3 loop is CASSLVLTGDEKLFF. CDR3 in DNA: TGTGCCAGCAGCTTAGTTTTGACAGGGGATGAAAAACTGTTTTTT.

About this clone: Its ends do not fully match the called genes, so a read error is possible. The gene calls are TRBV6-8 and TRBJ1-2; D not resolved. The CDR3 spans 13 residues. Germline CDR1 reads MNHGY; CDR2 reads SAAAGT. The CDR3 loop reads CAISISGLYGYTF. In nucleotides, the CDR3 is TGTGCCATCAGTATTTCCGGACTGTATGGCTACACCTTC.

The CDR3 loop is CASSPHRGTEAFF. The CDR3 DNA reads as TGTGCCAGCAGTCCGCACAGGGGGACTGAAGCTTTCTTT. The gene calls are TRBV7-1 and TRBJ1-1; 8 nucleotides align to TRBD1. TRBV7-1 is given ORF status, its function remaining uncertain. This CDR3 is built from 13 residues. The V and J ends lost 6 bases and 5 bases, in that order; junction bases with no gene match: 5.

This clone appeared once. V and J are TRBV15 and TRBJ2-5; the match to TRBD2 covers 9 bases. The trim removed 1 base at V and 6 bases at J, leaving 6 bases unmatched. The CDR3 loop spans 15 amino acids. CDR1 and CDR2 from the germline V gene are LNHNV and YYDKDF (reference sequence). CDR3 bases: TGTGCCACCAGCAGAGCCGATAGCGGGAGTAAGACCCAGTACTTC. It specifies CATSRADSGSKTQYF.

The chain employs TRBV6-8 and TRBJ2-7; 7 nucleotides agree with TRBD2. V lost 0 bases, J lost 5 bases, and 10 bases stayed unmatched. Germline V gene lookup returns CDR1 MNHGY and CDR2 SAAAGT. The CDR3 covers 16 residues. The CDR3 spells CASSYSMVGGPDEQYF. DNA for the CDR3: TGTGCCAGCAGTTACTCGATGGTGGGAGGGCCGGACGAGCAGTACTTC.

The V and J genes are TRBV11-3 and TRBJ2-7, with 11 bases matching TRBD2. There are 15 residues in the CDR3. Per germline, CDR1 SGHNT and CDR2 YENEEA. The J segment lost 4 bases and the V segment lost 4 bases, leaving 6 bases of the junction unmatched. CDR3 sequence: CASSSYSGRGYEQYF. The CDR3 DNA sequence: TGTGCCAGCAGCTCTTATAGCGGGAGGGGATACGAGCAGTACTTC.

The chain joins TRBV11-3 to TRBJ1-2; tentative D call: TRBD1 (5 bases). Germline CDR1 SGHNT, CDR2 YENEEA. This CDR3 comprises 15 residues. V lost 5 bases, J lost 3 bases, and 16 bases lay in between. CDR3 nucleotides: TGTGCCAGCAGCCAAACGATGGGAGGGGACTATGGCTACACCTTC. This translates into CASSQTMGGDYGYTF.

The gene calls are TRBV11-3 and TRBJ2-2, with a weak D call TRBD2 (6 bases). This CDR3 is built from 16 residues. The ends were cut back, 2 bases at V and 7 bases at J, with 17 bases in the middle. Germline CDR1 and CDR2: SGHNT and YENEEA. The CDR3 DNA follows: TGTGCCAGCAGCTTACTAGGAGGGGATCCCATCGGGGAGCTGTTTTTT. Its translation is CASSLLGGDPIGELFF.

J is TRBJ1-1 and V is TRBV6-8; D is unresolved. The CDR3 consists of 15 residues. V shed 5 bases and J shed 4 bases, with 17 bases lying between them. Germline V gives CDR1 MNHGY, CDR2 SAAAGT. The CDR3 sequence: CASSPREWGSTEAFF. CDR3 in DNA: TGTGCCAGCAGTCCTAGGGAGTGGGGATCCACTGAAGCTTTCTTT.

The chain links TRBV7-4 to TRBJ2-5, with a tentative D call TRBD2 (5 bases). The CDR3 sequence is 13 residues long. Germline V CDR1 and CDR2: SGHVT, SQSDAQ. Trimming shortened V by 7 bases and J by 5 bases, and 14 bases separated the two germline ends. The CDR3 region is CASKERARETQYF. CDR3 coding DNA: TGTGCCAGCAAAGAGAGGGCCCGGGAGACCCAGTACTTC.

This chain links TRBV6-8 with TRBJ2-1, with 7 bases that match TRBD2. The CDR3 contains 15 residues. Germline V gene sequence: CDR1 MNHGY, CDR2 SAAAGT. With 5 bases clipped from V and 4 bases from J, the junction kept 8 bases outside the gene matches. The CDR3 DNA reads as TGTGCCAGCAGTGGAATGGGAGGGGCTTACAATGAGCAGTTCTTC. Translation: CASSGMGGAYNEQFF.

In DNA form, the CDR3 reads TGTGCCAGCAGTGAAGCATACTTGGGTTCCTACGAGCAGTACGTC. It translates to CASSEAYLGSYEQYV. The chain combines TRBV6-1 with TRBJ2-7; D unclear. This CDR3 is 15 amino acids long. Germline loops: CDR1 MNHNS, CDR2 SASEGT. V was clipped by 0 bases and J by 1 base, with 10 bases between them.

The chain employs TRBV7-1 and TRBJ2-1; no clear D. TRBV7-1 is given ORF status, its function remaining uncertain. V dropped 4 bases and J dropped 0 bases, with 4 bases sitting between them. The CDR3 consists of 13 residues. This CDR3 reads CASSLSSYNEQFF. CDR3 in DNA: TGTGCCAGCAGCTTAAGCTCCTACAATGAGCAGTTCTTC.

The J gene is TRBJ1-4, the V gene TRBV7-8, with TRBD1 matching 7 bases. V dropped 5 bases and J dropped 3; count of bases not matched to a gene: 12. The CDR3 is 17 residues long. CDR1 is SGHVS, CDR2 FQNEAQ, per germline. The CDR3 spells CASSKPRQGRANEKLFF. CDR3 nucleotides: TGTGCCAGCAGCAAACCACGACAGGGCCGGGCTAATGAAAAACTGTTTTTT.

The CDR3 bases are TGTGCCAGCAGCTCACAGGGGGCGGGTAACAATCAGCCCCAGCATTTT. Residues: CASSSQGAGNNQPQHF. The V call is TRBV7-1, the J call TRBJ1-5; TRBD1 matches 8 bases. TRBV7-1 is placed among ORFs of uncertain function. J was trimmed by 3 bases and V by 2 bases; bases with no gene match: 6. The CDR3 extends over 16 amino acids.

J is TRBJ2-7 and V is TRBV5-1; 12 nucleotides align to TRBD2. This CDR3 region has 14 residues. Unmatched junction bases numbered 2, after V lost 4 bases and J lost 3 bases. In germline, CDR1 is SGHRS, CDR2 YFSETQ. CDR3 nucleotides: TGCGCCAGCAGCCCGGGACTAGCGGGCTACGAGCAGTACTTC. Translating it yields CASSPGLAGYEQYF.

The CDR3 bases are TGTGCCAGCAGCCCCGACAGGGTAGTTTTACACTATGGCTACACCTTC. This gives the protein CASSPDRVVLHYGYTF. The J gene is TRBJ1-2, the V gene TRBV11-3; 7 positions match TRBD1. This CDR3 has 16 residues. V shed 5 bases, J shed 3 bases, and the junction held 12 bases outside the gene matches. Germline assignment: CDR1 SGHNT and CDR2 YENEEA.

The chain has TRBV11-3 and TRBJ1-1, with 8 bases aligning to TRBD1. This CDR3 comprises 14 residues. J lost 4 bases, V lost 6 bases, and 7 bases had no gene match. Germline V CDR1 and CDR2: SGHNT, YENEEA. The CDR3 here is CASSRQGTGTEAFF. The CDR3 nucleotides are TGTGCCAGCAGTAGACAGGGGACCGGCACTGAAGCTTTCTTT.

The chain recombines TRBV5-1 with TRBJ2-1; 7 positions match TRBD2. Germline-derived CDR1 and CDR2 are SGHRS and YFSETQ. The ends lost 0 bases at V and 8 bases at J; junction bases unmatched: 11. The CDR3 length is 16 residues. The CDR3 nucleotides read TGCGCCAGCAGCTTGGCGTATCGGGGAGGGCCGGATGAGCAGTTCTTC. Amino acids: CASSLAYRGGPDEQFF.

The genes are TRBV7-5 and TRBJ2-1; TRBD2 is the table's D call and was not checked against the DNA. TRBV7-5 represents a pseudogene. This CDR3 region has 19 residues. In DNA form, the CDR3 reads TGTGCCAGCAGCACCCCGGGACTAGCGGGACCCCCGCCTGGAAATGAGCAGTTCTTC. Its translation: CASSTPGLAGPPPGNEQFF.

The rearrangement uses TRBV7-5 and TRBJ1-5. TRBV7-5 is a pseudogene segment. The CDR3 length is 14 residues. CDR3 bases: TGTGCCAGCAGCCTAACGACCGGGAATCAGCCCCAGCATTTT. Its translation is CASSLTTGNQPQHF.

V is TRBV5-1 and J is TRBJ2-1, with a weak D call TRBD2 (6 bases). The CDR3 totals 15 residues. V gave up 6 bases and J gave up 4 bases, with 17 bases separating them. Germline V gene lookup returns CDR1 SGHRS and CDR2 YFSETQ. The CDR3 DNA follows: TGCGCCAGCAAGGTAGAGGGAGGCGGATACAATGAGCAGTTCTTC. Its protein is CASKVEGGGYNEQFF.

V gene TRBV6-8 combines with J gene TRBJ2-2; TRBD2 matches at 11 bases. This CDR3 comprises 15 residues. Losses at the gene ends were 2 bases for V and 4 bases for J; bases not matched to a gene: 0. Germline-derived CDR1 and CDR2 are MNHGY and SAAAGT. The CDR3 nucleotides read TGTGCCAGCAGTTACGGACTAGCGGGCACCGGGGAGCTGTTTTTT. Translated: CASSYGLAGTGELFF.

This clone is labeled as large. V and J are TRBV11-3 and TRBJ1-4, with a possible D match to TRBD1 (6 bases). The CDR3 totals 14 residues. The V gene's germline CDR1 is SGHNT and CDR2 YENEEA. Trimming took off 3 bases at V and 10 bases at J, with 15 bases between the two ends. The CDR3: CASSLVWGAGKLFF. DNA of the CDR3: TGTGCCAGCAGCTTGGTCTGGGGGGCTGGAAAACTGTTTTTT.

V gene TRBV6-8 combines with J gene TRBJ2-7; 9 bases map to TRBD1. This CDR3 comprises 16 residues. CDR1 and CDR2 from the germline V gene are MNHGY and SAAAGT. J gave up 0 bases and V 6 bases, and 9 bases lay outside the gene matches. The CDR3 protein is CASRRRQGVSSYEQYV. The CDR3 DNA follows: TGTGCCAGCAGGCGAAGACAGGGGGTGAGCTCCTACGAGCAGTACGTC.

This sequence joins TRBV19 and TRBJ1-4; D remains unclear. The germline V gene has CDR1 LNHDA and CDR2 SQIVND (reference sequence). Trimming shortened V by 7 bases and J by 7 bases, and 10 bases separated the two germline ends. The CDR3 consists of 12 residues. Written as DNA, the CDR3 is TGTGCCAGTATGAAAGGAGGTGAAAAACTGTTTTTT. Amino acids: CASMKGGEKLFF.

This chain connects TRBV6-8 to TRBJ1-1; 9 nucleotides match TRBD1. CDR3 length: 14 amino acids. With 7 bases clipped from V and 1 base from J, the junction kept 4 bases outside the gene matches. The germline gives CDR1 MNHGY, CDR2 SAAAGT. CDR3 region: CASNKDRGNTEAFF. Here the CDR3 DNA reads TGTGCCAGCAATAAGGACAGGGGGAACACTGAAGCTTTCTTT.

The chain combines TRBV5-1 with TRBJ1-5, with a weak D call TRBD1 (5 bases). The V gene's germline CDR1 is SGHRS and CDR2 YFSETQ. The CDR3 covers 14 residues. Trimming stripped 2 bases from V and 0 bases from J, with 6 bases between. In DNA form, the CDR3 reads TGCGCCAGCAGCTTTGGGGGTAGCAATCAGCCCCAGCATTTT. Its protein product is CASSFGGSNQPQHF. Full variable domain (outside the CDR3, taken from reference TRBV5-1 and TRBJ1-5): KAGVTQTPRYLIKTRGQQVTLSCSPISGHRSVSWYQQTPGQGLQFLFEYFSETQRNKGNFPGRFSGRQFSNSRSEMNVSTLELGDSALYLCASSFGGSNQPQHFGDGTRLSIL.

V is TRBV7-2 and J is TRBJ2-1, with no clear D. Germline V CDR1 and CDR2: SGHTA, FQGNSA. With 1 base removed from V and 4 bases from J, the gap between germline ends came to 5 bases. This CDR3 comprises 13 residues. Here the CDR3 DNA reads TGTGCCAGCAGCTTAGGGTGGTACAATGAGCAGTTCTTC. Translated: CASSLGWYNEQFF. Combining the CDR3 with reference TRBV7-2 and TRBJ2-1 gives the whole variable domain GAGVSQSPSNKVTEKGKDVELRCDPISGHTALYWYRQSLGQGLEFLIYFQGNSAPDKSGLPSDRFSAERTGGSVSTLTIQRTQQEDSAVYLCASSLGWYNEQFFGPGTRLTVL.

The chain carries TRBV28 and TRBJ1-2; D not resolved. Germline V gives CDR1 MDHEN, CDR2 SYDVKM. This CDR3 is 13 amino acids long. The V end was cut by 2 bases, the J end by 7 bases, with 11 bases between. CDR3 in DNA: TGTGCCAGCAGTTTACAGGCTCCTGTTGGCTACACCTTC. Protein sequence: CASSLQAPVGYTF.

The J gene is TRBJ1-5, the V gene TRBV30; TRBD1 matches at 7 bases. Germline V lookup: CDR1 GTSNPN, CDR2 SVGIG (reference sequence). V shed 2 bases, J shed 10 bases, and the junction held 11 bases outside the gene matches. This CDR3 is 14 amino acids long. The CDR3: CAWSTQTGLQPQHF. CDR3 bases: TGTGCCTGGAGTACCCAGACAGGGCTTCAACCCCAGCATTTT.

This chain connects TRBV6-8 to TRBJ1-6; TRBD1 might be the D (5 bases). The CDR3 length is 18 residues. Germline V gives CDR1 MNHGY, CDR2 SAAAGT. The germline V and J ends were trimmed by 6 bases and 4 bases, with 22 bases remaining between them. This CDR3 is CASSGGGDGGLYNSPLHF. For the CDR3, the DNA is TGTGCCAGCAGCGGCGGGGGAGATGGGGGGTTGTATAATTCACCCCTCCACTTT.